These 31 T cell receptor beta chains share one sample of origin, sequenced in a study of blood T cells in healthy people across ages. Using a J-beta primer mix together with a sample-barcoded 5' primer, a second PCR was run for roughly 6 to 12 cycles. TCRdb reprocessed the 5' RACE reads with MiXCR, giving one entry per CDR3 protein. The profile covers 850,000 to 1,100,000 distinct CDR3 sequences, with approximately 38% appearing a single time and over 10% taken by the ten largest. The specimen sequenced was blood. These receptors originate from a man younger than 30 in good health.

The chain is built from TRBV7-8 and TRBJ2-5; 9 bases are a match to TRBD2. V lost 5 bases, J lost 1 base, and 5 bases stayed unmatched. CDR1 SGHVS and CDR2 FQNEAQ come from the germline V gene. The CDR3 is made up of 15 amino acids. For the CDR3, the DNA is TGTGCCAGCAGCCCCGAGACTAGCGGCCAAGAGACCCAGTACTTC. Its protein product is CASSPETSGQETQYF.

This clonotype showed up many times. CDR3 DNA sequence: TGTGCCACCCACATGATAGCGGGGGAGCTGTTTTTT. Its protein is CATHMIAGELFF. The V gene is TRBV6-2 or TRBV6-3, the J gene TRBJ2-2; perhaps TRBD2 as D (5 bases). Germline V gives CDR1 MNHEY, CDR2 SVGEGT. The CDR3 is made up of 12 amino acids. Trimming shortened V by 10 bases and J by 8 bases, and 14 bases separated the two germline ends.

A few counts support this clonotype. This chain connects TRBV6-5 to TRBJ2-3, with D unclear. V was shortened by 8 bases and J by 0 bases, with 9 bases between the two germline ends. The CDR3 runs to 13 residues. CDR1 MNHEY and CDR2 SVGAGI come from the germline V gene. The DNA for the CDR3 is TGTGCCAGCGGTATGGGTAGCACAGATACGCAGTATTTT. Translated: CASGMGSTDTQYF.

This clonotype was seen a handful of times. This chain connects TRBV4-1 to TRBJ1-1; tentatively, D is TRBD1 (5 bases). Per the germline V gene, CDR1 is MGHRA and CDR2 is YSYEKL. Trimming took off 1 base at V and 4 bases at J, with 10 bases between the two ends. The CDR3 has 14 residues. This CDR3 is CASSQAHRSTEAFF. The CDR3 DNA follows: TGCGCCAGCAGCCAAGCCCACAGGAGCACTGAAGCTTTCTTT.

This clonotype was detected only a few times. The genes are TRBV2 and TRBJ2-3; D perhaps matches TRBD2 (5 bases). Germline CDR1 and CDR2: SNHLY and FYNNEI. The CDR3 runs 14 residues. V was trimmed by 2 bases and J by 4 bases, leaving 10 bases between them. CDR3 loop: CASSERLAADTQYF. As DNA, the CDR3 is TGTGCCAGCAGTGAAAGGCTAGCTGCAGATACGCAGTATTTT.

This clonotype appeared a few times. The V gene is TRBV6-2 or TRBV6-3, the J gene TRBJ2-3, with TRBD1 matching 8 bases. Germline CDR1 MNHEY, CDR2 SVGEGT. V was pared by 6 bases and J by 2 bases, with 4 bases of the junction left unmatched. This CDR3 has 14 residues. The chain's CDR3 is CASRLQGVTDTQYF. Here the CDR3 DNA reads TGTGCCAGCAGGTTACAGGGGGTCACAGATACGCAGTATTTT.

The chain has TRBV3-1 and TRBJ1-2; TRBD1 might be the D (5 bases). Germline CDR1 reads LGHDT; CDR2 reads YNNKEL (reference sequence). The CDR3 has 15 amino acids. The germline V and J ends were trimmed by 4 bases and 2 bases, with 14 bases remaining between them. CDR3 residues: CASSLDQGSNYGYTF. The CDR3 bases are TGTGCCAGCAGCCTCGACCAGGGATCGAACTATGGCTACACCTTC.

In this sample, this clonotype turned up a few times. The CDR3 bases are TGTGCCATCAGTGAGACAGACCTGAGCTCCTACAATGAGCAGTTCTTC. Translating gives CAISETDLSSYNEQFF. The rearrangement joins TRBV10-3 to TRBJ2-1; D is undetermined. CDR1 and CDR2 from the germline V gene are ENHRY and SYGVKD. Trimming shortened V by 2 bases and J by 0 bases, and 11 bases separated the two germline ends. This CDR3 contains 16 residues.

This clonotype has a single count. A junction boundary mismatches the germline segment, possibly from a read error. The DNA of the CDR3 is TGCGCCAACAGCCCGGGACAGAGAGATCAGCCCCAGCATTTT. It encodes CANSPGQRDQPQHF. The J gene is TRBJ1-5, the V gene TRBV5-1, with 7 bases identical to TRBD1. In germline, CDR1 is SGHRS, CDR2 YFSETQ. The CDR3 extends over 14 amino acids.

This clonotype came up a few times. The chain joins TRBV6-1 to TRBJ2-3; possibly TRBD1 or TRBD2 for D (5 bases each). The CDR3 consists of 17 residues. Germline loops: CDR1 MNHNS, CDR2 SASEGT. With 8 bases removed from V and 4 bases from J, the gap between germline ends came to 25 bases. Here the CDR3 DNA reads TGTGCCAGCTTTCCTTCCTACCCGGGGCCCTCCCCAGATACGCAGTATTTT. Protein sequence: CASFPSYPGPSPDTQYF.

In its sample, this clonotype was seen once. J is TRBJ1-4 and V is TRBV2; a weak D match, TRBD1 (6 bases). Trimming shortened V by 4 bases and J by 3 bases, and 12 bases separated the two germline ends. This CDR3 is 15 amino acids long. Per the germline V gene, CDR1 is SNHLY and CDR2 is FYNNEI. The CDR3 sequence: CASSAQGIPNEKLFF. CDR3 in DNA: TGTGCCAGCAGTGCGCAGGGGATACCTAATGAAAAACTGTTTTTT.

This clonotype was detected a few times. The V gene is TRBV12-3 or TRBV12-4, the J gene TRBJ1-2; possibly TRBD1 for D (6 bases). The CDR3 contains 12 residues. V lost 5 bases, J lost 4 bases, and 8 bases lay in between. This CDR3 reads CASSRGGYGYTF. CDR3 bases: TGTGCCAGCAGTCGAGGGGGCTATGGCTACACCTTC.

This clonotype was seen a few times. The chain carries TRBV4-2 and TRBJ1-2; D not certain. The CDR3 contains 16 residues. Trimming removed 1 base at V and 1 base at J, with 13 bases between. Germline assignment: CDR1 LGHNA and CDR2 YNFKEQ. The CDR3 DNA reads TGTGCCAGCAGCCAAGCAGCCTCGCAAAATAACTATGGCTACACCTTC. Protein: CASSQAASQNNYGYTF.

CDR3 amino acids: CAGGHAPRVDYGYTF. Written as DNA, the CDR3 is TGTGCCGGCGGACACGCACCGAGGGTTGACTATGGCTACACCTTC. The chain employs TRBV6-2 or TRBV6-3 and TRBJ1-2; a weak D match, TRBD1 (5 bases). V lost 11 bases, J lost 3 bases, and 22 bases lay in between. The CDR3 is 15 amino acids. Per the germline V gene, CDR1 is MNHEY and CDR2 is SVGEGT.

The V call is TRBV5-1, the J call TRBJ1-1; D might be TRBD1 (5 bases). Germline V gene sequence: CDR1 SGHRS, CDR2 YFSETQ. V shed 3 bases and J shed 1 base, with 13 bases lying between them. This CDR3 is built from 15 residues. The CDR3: CASSSSTGQNTEAFF. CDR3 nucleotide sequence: TGCGCCAGCAGCTCCTCCACAGGCCAGAACACTGAAGCTTTCTTT.

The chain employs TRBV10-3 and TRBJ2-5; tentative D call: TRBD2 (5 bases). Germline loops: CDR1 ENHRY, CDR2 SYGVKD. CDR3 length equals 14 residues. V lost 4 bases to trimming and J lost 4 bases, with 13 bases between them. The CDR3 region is CAISGGPSGETQYF. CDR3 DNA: TGTGCCATCAGTGGTGGTCCCAGCGGAGAGACCCAGTACTTC.

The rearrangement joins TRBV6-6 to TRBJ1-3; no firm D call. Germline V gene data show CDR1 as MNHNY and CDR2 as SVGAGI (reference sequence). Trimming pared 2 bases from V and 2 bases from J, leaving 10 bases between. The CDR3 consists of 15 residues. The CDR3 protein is CASSYRAGTGNTIYF. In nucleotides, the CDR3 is TGTGCCAGCAGTTACCGTGCGGGGACTGGAAACACCATATATTTT.

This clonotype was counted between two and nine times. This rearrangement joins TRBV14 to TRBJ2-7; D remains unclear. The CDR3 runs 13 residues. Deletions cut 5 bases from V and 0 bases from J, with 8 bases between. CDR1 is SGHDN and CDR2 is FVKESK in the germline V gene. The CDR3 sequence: CASSVYTSYEQYF. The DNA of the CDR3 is TGTGCCAGCAGCGTCTACACCTCCTACGAGCAGTACTTC.

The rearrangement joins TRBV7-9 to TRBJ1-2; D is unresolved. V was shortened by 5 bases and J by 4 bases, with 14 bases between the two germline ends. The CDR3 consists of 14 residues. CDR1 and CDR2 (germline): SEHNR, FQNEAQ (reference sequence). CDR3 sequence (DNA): TGTGCCAGCAGCCCCCCCGACGGCTTCTATGGCTACACCTTC. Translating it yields CASSPPDGFYGYTF.

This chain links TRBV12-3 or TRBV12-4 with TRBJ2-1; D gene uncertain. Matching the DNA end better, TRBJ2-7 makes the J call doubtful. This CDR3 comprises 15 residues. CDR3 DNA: TGTGCCAGCAGTCTGGCGAATCCGGTCTACAATGAGCAGTACTTC. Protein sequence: CASSLANPVYNEQYF.

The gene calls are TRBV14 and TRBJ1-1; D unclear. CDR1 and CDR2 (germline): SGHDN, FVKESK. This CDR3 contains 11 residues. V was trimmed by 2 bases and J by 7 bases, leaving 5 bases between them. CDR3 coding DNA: TGTGCCAGCAGCCAAAAGGTTGAAGCTTTCTTT. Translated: CASSQKVEAFF.

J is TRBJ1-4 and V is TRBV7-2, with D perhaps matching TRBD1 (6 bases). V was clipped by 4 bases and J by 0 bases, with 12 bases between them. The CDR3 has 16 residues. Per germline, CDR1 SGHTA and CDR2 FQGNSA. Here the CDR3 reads CASSSGTFPTNEKLFF. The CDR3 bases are TGTGCCAGCAGCTCAGGGACATTCCCAACTAATGAAAAACTGTTTTTT.

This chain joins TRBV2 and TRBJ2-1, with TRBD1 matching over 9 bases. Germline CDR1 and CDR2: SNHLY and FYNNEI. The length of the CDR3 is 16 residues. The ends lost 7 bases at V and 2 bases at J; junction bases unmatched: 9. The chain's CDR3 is CASTKDRGITYNEQFF. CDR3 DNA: TGTGCCAGCACCAAGGACAGGGGAATTACCTACAATGAGCAGTTCTTC.

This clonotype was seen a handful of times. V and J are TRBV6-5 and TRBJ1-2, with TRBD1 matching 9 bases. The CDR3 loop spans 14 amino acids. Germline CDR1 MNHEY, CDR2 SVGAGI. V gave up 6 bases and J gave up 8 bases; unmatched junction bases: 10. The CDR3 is CASSRSTGGSGYTF. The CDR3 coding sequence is TGTGCCAGCAGCCGGTCGACAGGGGGAAGCGGCTACACCTTC.

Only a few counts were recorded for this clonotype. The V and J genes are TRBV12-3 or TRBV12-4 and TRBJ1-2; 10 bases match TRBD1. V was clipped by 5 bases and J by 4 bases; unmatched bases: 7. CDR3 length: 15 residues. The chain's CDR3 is CASSLDRGRSYGYTF. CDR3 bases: TGTGCCAGCAGTCTCGACAGGGGGCGCAGCTATGGCTACACCTTC.

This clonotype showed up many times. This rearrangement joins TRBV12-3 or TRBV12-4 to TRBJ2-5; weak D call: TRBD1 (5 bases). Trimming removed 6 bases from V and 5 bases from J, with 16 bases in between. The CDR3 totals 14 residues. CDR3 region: CASSLTEITETQYF. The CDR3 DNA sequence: TGTGCCAGCAGCCTGACAGAAATCACGGAGACCCAGTACTTC.

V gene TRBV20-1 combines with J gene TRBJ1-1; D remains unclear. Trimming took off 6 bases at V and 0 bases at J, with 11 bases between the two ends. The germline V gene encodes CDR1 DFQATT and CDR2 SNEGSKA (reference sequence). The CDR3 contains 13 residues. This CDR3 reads CSAADGMNTEAFF. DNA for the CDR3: TGCAGTGCAGCGGACGGCATGAACACTGAAGCTTTCTTT.

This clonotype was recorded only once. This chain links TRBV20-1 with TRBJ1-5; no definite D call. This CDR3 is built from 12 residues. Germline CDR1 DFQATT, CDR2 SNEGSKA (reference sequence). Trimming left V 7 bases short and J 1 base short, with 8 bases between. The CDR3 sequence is CSGGPSNQPQHF. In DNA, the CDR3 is TGCAGTGGCGGGCCGAGCAATCAGCCCCAGCATTTT.

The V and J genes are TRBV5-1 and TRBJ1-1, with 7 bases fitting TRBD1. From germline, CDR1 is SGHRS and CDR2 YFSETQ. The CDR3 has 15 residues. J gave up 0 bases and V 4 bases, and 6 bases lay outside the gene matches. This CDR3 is CASSQQGLLNTEAFF. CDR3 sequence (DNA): TGCGCCAGCAGCCAACAGGGGTTATTGAACACTGAAGCTTTCTTT.

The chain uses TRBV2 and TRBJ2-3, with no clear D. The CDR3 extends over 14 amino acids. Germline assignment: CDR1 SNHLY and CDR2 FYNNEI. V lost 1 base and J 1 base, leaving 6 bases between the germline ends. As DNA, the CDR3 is TGTGCCAGCAGTGAAGGGATGGGCACAGATACGCAGTATTTT. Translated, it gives CASSEGMGTDTQYF.

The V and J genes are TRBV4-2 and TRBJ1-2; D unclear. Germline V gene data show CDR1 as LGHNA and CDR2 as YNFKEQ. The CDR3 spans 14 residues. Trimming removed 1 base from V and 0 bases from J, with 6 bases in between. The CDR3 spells CASSQVITNYGYTF. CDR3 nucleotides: TGTGCCAGCAGCCAAGTTATTACTAACTATGGCTACACCTTC.